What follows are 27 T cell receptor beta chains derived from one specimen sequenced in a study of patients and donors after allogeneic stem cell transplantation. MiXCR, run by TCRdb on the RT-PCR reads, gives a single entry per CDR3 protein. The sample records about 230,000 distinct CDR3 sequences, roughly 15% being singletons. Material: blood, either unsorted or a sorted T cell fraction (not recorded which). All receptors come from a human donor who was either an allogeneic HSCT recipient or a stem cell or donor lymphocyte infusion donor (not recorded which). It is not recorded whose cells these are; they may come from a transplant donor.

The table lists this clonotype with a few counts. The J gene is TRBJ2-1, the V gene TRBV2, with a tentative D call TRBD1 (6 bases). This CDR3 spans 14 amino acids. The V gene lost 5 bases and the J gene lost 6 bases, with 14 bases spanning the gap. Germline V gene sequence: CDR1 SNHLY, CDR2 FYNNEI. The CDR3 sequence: CASSLARGPNEQFF. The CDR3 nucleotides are TGTGCCAGCAGTCTAGCCAGGGGTCCCAATGAGCAGTTCTTC.

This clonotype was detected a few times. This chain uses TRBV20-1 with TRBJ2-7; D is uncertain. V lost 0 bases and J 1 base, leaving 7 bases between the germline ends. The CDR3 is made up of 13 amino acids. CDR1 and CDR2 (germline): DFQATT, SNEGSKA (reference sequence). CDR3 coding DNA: TGCAGTGCTAGAGATATGGGATCCTACGAGCAGTACTTC. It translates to CSARDMGSYEQYF.

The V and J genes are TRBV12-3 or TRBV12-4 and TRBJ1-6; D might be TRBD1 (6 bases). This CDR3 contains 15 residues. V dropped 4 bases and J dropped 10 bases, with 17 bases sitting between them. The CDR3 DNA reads TGTGCCAGCAGTTCCAGGGGAGCGGGGGACTCACCCCTCCACTTT. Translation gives CASSSRGAGDSPLHF.

The CDR3 DNA reads TGTGCCAGCAGCCCCGAGGGAAAAATCTACGAGCAGTACTTC. Amino acid sequence: CASSPEGKIYEQYF. This rearrangement joins TRBV9 to TRBJ2-7; tentatively, D is TRBD2 (5 bases). CDR3 length: 14 residues. V shed 4 bases and J shed 3 bases, with 14 bases lying between them. The germline CDR1 and CDR2 sequences are SGDLS and YYNGEE.

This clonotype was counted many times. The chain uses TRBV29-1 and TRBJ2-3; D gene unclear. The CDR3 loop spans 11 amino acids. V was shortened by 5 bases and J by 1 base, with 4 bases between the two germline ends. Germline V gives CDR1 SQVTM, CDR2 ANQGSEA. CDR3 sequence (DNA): TGCAGCGTTCTCCGCACAGATACGCAGTATTTT. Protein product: CSVLRTDTQYF.

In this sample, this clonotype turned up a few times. CDR3 region: CASSPPGTQYF. The CDR3 DNA reads TGTGCCAGCTCACCACCGGGTACGCAGTATTTT. V usage is TRBV18 and J usage is TRBJ2-3; D gene ambiguous. Germline V gene data show CDR1 as KGHSH and CDR2 as LQKENI. The CDR3 spans 11 residues. Trimming removed 0 bases at V and 8 bases at J, with 3 bases between.

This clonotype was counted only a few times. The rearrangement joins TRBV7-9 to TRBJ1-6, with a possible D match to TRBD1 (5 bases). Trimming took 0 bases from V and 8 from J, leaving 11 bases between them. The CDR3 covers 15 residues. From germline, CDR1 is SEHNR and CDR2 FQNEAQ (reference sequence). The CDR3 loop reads CASSLAGVFHSPLHF. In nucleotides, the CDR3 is TGTGCCAGCAGCTTAGCGGGGGTCTTTCATTCACCCCTCCACTTT.

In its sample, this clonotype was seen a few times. Here the CDR3 DNA reads TGCAGTGCTAGAGAGTGGGGACAGGGAAATAATGAAAAACTGTTTTTT. It translates to CSAREWGQGNNEKLFF. This rearrangement joins TRBV20-1 to TRBJ1-4, with 9 nucleotides matching TRBD1. V was pared by 0 bases and J by 4 bases, with 6 bases of the junction left unmatched. Germline lookup yields CDR1 DFQATT and CDR2 SNEGSKA (reference sequence). This CDR3 comprises 16 residues.

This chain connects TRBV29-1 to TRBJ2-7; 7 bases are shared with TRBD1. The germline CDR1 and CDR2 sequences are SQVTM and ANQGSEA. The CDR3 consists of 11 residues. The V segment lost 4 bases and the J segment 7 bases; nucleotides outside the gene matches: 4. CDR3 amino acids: CSVGQGEEQYF. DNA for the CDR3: TGCAGCGTTGGACAGGGTGAGGAGCAGTACTTC.

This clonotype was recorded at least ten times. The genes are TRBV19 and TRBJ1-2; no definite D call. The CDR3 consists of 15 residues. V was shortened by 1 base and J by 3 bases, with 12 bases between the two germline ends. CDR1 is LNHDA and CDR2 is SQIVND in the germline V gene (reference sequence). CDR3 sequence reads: CASSIAAGGDYGYTF. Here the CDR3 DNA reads TGTGCCAGTAGTATAGCAGCAGGCGGCGACTATGGCTACACCTTC.

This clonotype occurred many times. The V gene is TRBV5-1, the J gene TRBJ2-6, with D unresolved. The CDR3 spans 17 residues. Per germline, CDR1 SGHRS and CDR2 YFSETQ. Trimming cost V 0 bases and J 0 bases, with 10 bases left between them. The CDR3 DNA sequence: TGCGCCAGCAGCTTGGAAGAAACGGCCTCTGGGGCCAACGTCCTGACTTTC. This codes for CASSLEETASGANVLTF.

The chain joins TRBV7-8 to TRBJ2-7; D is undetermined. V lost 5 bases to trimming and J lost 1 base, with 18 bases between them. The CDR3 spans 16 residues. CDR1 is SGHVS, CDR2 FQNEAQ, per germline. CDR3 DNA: TGTGCCAGCAGCGCCCAAGAGAGATTAGTATCCTACGAGCAGTACTTC. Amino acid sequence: CASSAQERLVSYEQYF.

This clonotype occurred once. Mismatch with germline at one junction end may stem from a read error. This chain's CDR3 is CASRQDTPGGVTEAFF. The CDR3 DNA is TGTGCCAGCAGGCAAGATACACCGGGAGGGGTCACTGAAGCTTTCTTT. The rearrangement joins TRBV4-2 to TRBJ1-1, with D possibly being TRBD1 (5 bases). The V gene's germline CDR1 is LGHNA and CDR2 YNFKEQ. There are 16 residues in the CDR3.

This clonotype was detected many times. The CDR3 region has the DNA TGCGCCAGCACCTCCTCCTGGCAGGGGGCAGATACGCAGTATTTT. Translation: CASTSSWQGADTQYF. The rearrangement joins TRBV4-1 to TRBJ2-3; the match to TRBD1 covers 7 bases. V was clipped by 7 bases and J by 4 bases; unmatched bases: 11. CDR1 is MGHRA, CDR2 YSYEKL, per germline. The CDR3 is made up of 15 amino acids.

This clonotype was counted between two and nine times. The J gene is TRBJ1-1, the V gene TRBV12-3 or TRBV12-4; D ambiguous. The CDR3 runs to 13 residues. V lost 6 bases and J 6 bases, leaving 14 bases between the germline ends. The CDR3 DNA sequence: TGTGCCAGCAGGTCCTTCGGGTCCTCTGAAGCTTTCTTT. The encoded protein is CASRSFGSSEAFF.

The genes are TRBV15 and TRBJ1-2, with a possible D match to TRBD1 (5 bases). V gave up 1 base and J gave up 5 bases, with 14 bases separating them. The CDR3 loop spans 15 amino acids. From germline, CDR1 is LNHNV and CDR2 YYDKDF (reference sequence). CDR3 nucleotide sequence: TGTGCCACCAGCAGAGGGACACCGCTAGGTTATGGCTACACCTTC. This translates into CATSRGTPLGYGYTF.

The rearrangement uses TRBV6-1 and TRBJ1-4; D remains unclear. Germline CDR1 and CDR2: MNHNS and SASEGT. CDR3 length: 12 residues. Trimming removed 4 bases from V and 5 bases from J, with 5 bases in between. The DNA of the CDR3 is TGTGCCAGCAGTGTGGTGAATGAAAAACTGTTTTTT. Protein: CASSVVNEKLFF.

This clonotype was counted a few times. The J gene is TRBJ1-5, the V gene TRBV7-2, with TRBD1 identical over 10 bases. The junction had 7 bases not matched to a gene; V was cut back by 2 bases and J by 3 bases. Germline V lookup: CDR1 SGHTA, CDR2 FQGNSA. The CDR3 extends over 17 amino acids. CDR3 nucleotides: TGTGCCAGCAGCTTATCGACAGGGGGCCTTCCCAATCAGCCCCAGCATTTT. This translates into CASSLSTGGLPNQPQHF. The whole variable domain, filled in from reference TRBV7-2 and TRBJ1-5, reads GAGVSQSPSNKVTEKGKDVELRCDPISGHTALYWYRQSLGQGLEFLIYFQGNSAPDKSGLPSDRFSAERTGGSVSTLTIQRTQQEDSAVYLCASSLSTGGLPNQPQHFGDGTRLSIL.

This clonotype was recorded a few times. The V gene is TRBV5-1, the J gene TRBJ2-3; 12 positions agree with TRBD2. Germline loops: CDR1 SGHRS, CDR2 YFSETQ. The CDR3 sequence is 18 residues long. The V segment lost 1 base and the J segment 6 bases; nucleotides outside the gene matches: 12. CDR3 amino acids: CASSLSGASGGALDTQYF. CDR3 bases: TGCGCCAGCAGCTTGTCCGGGGCTAGCGGGGGGGCCCTGGATACGCAGTATTTT.

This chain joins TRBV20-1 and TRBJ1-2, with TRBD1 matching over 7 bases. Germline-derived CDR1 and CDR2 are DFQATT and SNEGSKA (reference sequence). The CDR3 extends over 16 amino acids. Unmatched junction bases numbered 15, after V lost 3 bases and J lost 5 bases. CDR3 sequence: CSARFSGAGTEYGYTF. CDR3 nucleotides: TGCAGTGCTAGGTTTTCGGGCGCCGGGACAGAATATGGCTACACCTTC.

CDR3 in DNA: TGCGCCAGCAGCTCGCTCCGGGGGGCCGGCCTACAAAGCTATGGCTACACCTTC. Protein: CASSSLRGAGLQSYGYTF. The chain combines TRBV5-1 with TRBJ1-2, with D perhaps TRBD1 (6 bases). The CDR3 contains 18 residues. V was shortened by 3 bases and J by 4 bases, with 25 bases between the two germline ends. Germline values: CDR1 SGHRS, CDR2 YFSETQ. The full variable domain, its missing parts supplied by reference TRBV5-1 and TRBJ1-2, is KAGVTQTPRYLIKTRGQQVTLSCSPISGHRSVSWYQQTPGQGLQFLFEYFSETQRNKGNFPGRFSGRQFSNSRSEMNVSTLELGDSALYLCASSSLRGAGLQSYGYTFGSGTRLTVV.

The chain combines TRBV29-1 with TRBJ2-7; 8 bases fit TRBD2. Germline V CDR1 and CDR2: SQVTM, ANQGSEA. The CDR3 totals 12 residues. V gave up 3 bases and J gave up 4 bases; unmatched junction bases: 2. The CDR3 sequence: CSVELAGYEQYF. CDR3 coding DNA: TGCAGCGTTGAGTTAGCGGGATACGAGCAGTACTTC.

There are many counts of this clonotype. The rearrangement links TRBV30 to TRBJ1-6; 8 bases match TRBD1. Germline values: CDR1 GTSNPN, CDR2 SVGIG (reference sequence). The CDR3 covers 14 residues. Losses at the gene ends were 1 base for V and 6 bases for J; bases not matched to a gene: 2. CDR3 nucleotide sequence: TGTGCCTGGAGTGCGGGACAGGCTAATTCACCCCTCCACTTT. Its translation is CAWSAGQANSPLHF.

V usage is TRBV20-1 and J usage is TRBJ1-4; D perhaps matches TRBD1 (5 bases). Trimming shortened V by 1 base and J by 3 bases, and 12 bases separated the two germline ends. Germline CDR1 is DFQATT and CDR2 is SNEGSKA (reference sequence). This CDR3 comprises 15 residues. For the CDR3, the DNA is TGCAGTGCTAGAGGGCGGGGGGGACCTAATGAAAAACTGTTTTTT. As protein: CSARGRGGPNEKLFF.

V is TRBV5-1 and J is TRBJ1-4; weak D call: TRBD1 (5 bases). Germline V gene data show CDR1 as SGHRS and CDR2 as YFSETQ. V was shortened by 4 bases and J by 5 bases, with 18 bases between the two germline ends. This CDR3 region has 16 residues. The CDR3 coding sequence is TGCGCCAGCAGCCCTGGGGTTGGGACGGGCAATGAAAAACTGTTTTTT. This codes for CASSPGVGTGNEKLFF.

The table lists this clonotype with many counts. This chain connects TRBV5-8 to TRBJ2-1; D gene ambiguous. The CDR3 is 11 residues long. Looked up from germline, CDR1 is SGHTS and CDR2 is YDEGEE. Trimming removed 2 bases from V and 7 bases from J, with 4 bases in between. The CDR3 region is CASSLLNEQFF. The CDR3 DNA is TGTGCCAGCAGCTTACTGAATGAGCAGTTCTTC.

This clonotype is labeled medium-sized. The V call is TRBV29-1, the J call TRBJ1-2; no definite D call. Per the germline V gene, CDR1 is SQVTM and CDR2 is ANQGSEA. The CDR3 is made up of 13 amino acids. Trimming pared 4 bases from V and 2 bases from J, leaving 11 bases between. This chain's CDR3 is CSVATESNYGYTF. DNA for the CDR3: TGCAGCGTTGCAACAGAATCAAACTATGGCTACACCTTC.